The 9 T cell receptor beta chains below all came from one sample that was sequenced in a study of human thymus T cells. This table comes from immunoSEQ multiplex PCR, and its TCRdb copy is limited to in-frame clones, with some not included. The sample records tens of thousands of clones, 94% being singletons. The sequenced sample consisted of blood. The receptors come from a boy under two years old with a congenital heart defect but otherwise immunologically healthy.

This chain links TRBV7-3 with TRBJ2-7; TRBD1 might be the D (6 bases). Trimming stripped 3 bases from V and 0 bases from J, with 6 bases between. Per germline, CDR1 SGHTA and CDR2 FQGTGA. The CDR3 runs to 13 residues. Here the CDR3 DNA reads TGTGCCAGCAGCTTGGGACACTCCTACGAGCAGTACTTC. Protein product: CASSLGHSYEQYF. Full variable domain (outside the CDR3, taken from reference TRBV7-3 and TRBJ2-7): GAGVSQTPSNKVTEKGKYVELRCDPISGHTALYWYRQSLGQGPEFLIYFQGTGAADDSGLPNDRFFAVRPEGSVSTLKIQRTERGDSAVYLCASSLGHSYEQYFGPGTRLTVT.

The chain recombines TRBV9 with TRBJ2-1, with 7 positions matching TRBD2. This CDR3 has 16 residues. V shed 2 bases, J shed 10 bases, and the junction held 15 bases outside the gene matches. Germline CDR1 is SGDLS and CDR2 is YYNGEE. CDR3 coding DNA: TGTGCCAGCAGCGTGACCGGGACTACTTTACCACACGAGCAGTTCTTC. The encoded protein is CASSVTGTTLPHEQFF.

This chain joins TRBV6-6 and TRBJ2-4; D is undetermined. Germline-derived CDR1 and CDR2 are MNHNY and SVGAGI (reference sequence). Trimming took off 0 bases at V and 11 bases at J, with 8 bases between the two ends. CDR3 length: 12 amino acids. The CDR3 reads CASSYSGQLQYF. The CDR3 DNA sequence: TGTGCCAGCAGTTACTCGGGTCAGCTTCAGTACTTC.

The rearrangement links TRBV5-6 to TRBJ1-2; D uncertain. The CDR3 covers 13 residues. CDR1 is SGHDT, CDR2 YYEEEE, per germline. The V gene lost 0 bases and the J gene lost 1 base, with 4 bases spanning the gap. CDR3 coding DNA: TGTGCCAGCAGCTTGGGACATAACTATGGCTACACCTTC. Its translation is CASSLGHNYGYTF.

In its sample, this clone was seen once. The V call is TRBV7-9, the J call TRBJ1-2; D is uncertain. The CDR3 contains 13 residues. V was cut by 5 bases and J by 2 bases, with 9 bases left in between. CDR1 and CDR2 from the germline V gene are SEHNR and FQNEAQ (reference sequence). CDR3 sequence: CASSQQQNYGYTF. CDR3 sequence (DNA): TGTGCCAGCAGCCAACAGCAGAACTATGGCTACACCTTC.

Only one count was recorded for this clone. The chain combines TRBV9 with TRBJ2-5; 7 nucleotides line up with TRBD2. The CDR3 has 14 residues. V shed 4 bases and J 2 bases; nucleotides not matched to a gene: 5. CDR1 is SGDLS, CDR2 YYNGEE, per germline. The CDR3 DNA is TGTGCCAGCAGCCGGGACGGGGGGCAAGAGACCCAGTACTTC. Its translation: CASSRDGGQETQYF.

CDR3 protein: CASSMSLAGGPYEQYF. The CDR3 DNA reads as TGTGCCAGTAGTATGAGTCTAGCGGGGGGGCCTTACGAGCAGTACTTC. The chain joins TRBV19 to TRBJ2-7; 12 bases map to TRBD2. Germline CDR1 LNHDA, CDR2 SQIVND (reference sequence). This CDR3 spans 16 amino acids. V gave up 3 bases and J gave up 4 bases; unmatched junction bases: 7. The entire variable domain, with the rest obtained from reference TRBV19 and TRBJ2-7, is as follows: DGGITQSPKYLFRKEGQNVTLSCEQNLNHDAMYWYRQDPGQGLRLIYYSQIVNDFQKGDIAEGYSVSREKKESFPLTVTSAQKNPTAFYLCASSMSLAGGPYEQYFGPGTRLTVT.

The genes are TRBV19 and TRBJ1-1; the D gene is possibly TRBD1 (6 bases). V was shortened by 7 bases and J by 2 bases, with 11 bases between the two germline ends. Germline V gives CDR1 LNHDA, CDR2 SQIVND (reference sequence). This CDR3 is 13 amino acids long. CDR3 loop: CASKLDSNTEAFF. The CDR3 DNA reads as TGTGCCAGTAAATTGGACAGTAACACTGAAGCTTTCTTT.

This clone was seen just once. The rearrangement uses TRBV6-6 and TRBJ1-6, with D perhaps matching TRBD1 (5 bases). The CDR3 sequence is 16 residues long. The ends were cut back, 5 bases at V and 5 bases at J, with 16 bases in the middle. The V gene's germline CDR1 is MNHNY and CDR2 SVGAGI (reference sequence). The CDR3 DNA sequence: TGTGCCAGCAGTAATACAGGCCGGTCGGATAATTCACCCCTCCACTTT. This encodes CASSNTGRSDNSPLHF.